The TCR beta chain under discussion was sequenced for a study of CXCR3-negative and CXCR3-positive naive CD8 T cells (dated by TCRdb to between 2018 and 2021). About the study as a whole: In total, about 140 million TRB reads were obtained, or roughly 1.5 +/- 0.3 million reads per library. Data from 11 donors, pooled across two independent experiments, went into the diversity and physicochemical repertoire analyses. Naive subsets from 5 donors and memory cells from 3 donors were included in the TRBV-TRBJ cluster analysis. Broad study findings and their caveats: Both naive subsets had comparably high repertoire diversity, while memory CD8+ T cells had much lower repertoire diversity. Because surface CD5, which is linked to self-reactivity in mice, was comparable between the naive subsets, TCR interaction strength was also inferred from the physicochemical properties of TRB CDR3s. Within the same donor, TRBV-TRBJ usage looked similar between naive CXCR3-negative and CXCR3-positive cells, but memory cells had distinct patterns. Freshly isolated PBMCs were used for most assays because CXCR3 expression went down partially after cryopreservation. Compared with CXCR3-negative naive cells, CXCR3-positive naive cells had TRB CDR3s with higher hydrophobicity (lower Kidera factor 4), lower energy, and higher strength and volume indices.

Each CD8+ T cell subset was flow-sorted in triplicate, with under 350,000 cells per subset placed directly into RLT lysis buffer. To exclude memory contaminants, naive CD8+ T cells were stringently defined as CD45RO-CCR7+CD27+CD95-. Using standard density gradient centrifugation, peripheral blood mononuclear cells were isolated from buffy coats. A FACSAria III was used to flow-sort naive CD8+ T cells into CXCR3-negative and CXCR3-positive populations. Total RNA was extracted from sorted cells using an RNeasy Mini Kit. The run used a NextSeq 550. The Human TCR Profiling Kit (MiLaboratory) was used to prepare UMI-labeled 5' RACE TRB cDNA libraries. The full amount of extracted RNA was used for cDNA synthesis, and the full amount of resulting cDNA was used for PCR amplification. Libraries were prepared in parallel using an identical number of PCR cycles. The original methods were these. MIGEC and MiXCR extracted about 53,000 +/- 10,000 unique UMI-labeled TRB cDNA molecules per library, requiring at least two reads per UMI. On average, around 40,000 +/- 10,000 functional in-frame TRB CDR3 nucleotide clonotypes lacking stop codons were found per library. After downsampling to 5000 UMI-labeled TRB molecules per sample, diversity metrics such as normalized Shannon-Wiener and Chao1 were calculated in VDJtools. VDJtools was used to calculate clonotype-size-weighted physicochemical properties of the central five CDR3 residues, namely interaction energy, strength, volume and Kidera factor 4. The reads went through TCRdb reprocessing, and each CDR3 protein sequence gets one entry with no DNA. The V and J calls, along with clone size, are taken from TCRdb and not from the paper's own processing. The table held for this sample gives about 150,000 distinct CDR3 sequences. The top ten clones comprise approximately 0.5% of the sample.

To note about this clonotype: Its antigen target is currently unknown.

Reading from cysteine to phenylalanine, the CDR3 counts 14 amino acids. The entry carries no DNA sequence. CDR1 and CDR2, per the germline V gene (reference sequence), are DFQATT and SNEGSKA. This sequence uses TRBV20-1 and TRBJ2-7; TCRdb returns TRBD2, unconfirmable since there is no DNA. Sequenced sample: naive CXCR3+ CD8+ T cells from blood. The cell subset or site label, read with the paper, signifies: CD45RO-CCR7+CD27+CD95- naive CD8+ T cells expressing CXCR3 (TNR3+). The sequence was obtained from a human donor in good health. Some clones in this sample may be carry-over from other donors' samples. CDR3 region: CSARERERPYEQYF.